The rows below give T cell receptor beta chains drawn from one sample of a study of vaccination and CD4 T cells after COVID-19. These TCRs are of unknown antigen specificity. TCRdb itself ran the PCR reads through MiXCR, one entry per CDR3 protein. The sample contains 12,000 to 15,000 distinct CDR3 sequences, about half of which appear only once. The specimen sequenced was CD4+ T cells from blood, cultured in vitro. These receptors came from a human donor who had recovered from COVID-19. Each CDR3 is given with its conserved first and last residue. A D gene is named only where the DNA matches it firmly. Part of the rows lack a size; the others show once, few, many or a class for expanded clones.

j_gene,abundance,d_gene,v_gene,CDR3nt,CDR3aa
TRBJ1-5,.,TRBD1,TRBV19,TGTGCCAGTAGTATGTGGGACAGGGTCGTAGGTCAGCCCCAGCATTTT,CASSMWDRVVGQPQHF
TRBJ2-3,few,.,TRBV24-1,TGTGCCACGCAGAGCACAGATACGCAGTATTTT,CATQSTDTQYF
TRBJ1-5,few,.,TRBV6-1,TGTGCCAGCAGTGAAGGGCTGAGAAATCAGCCCCAGCATTTT,CASSEGLRNQPQHF
TRBJ2-5,.,TRBD1,TRBV27,TGTGCCAGCAGTTCTGGGATTTCGGACAGGGGATTAGAGACCCAGTACTTC,CASSSGISDRGLETQYF
TRBJ1-4,.,TRBD1,TRBV18,TGTGCCAGCTCACCACGGACAGGGGCTAATGAAAAACTGTTTTTT,CASSPRTGANEKLFF
TRBJ2-3,.,TRBD2,TRBV10-1,TGCGCCAGCAGTGATGCGGGACTAGCGGGAGATACGGGGGCAGATACGCAGTATTTT,CASSDAGLAGDTGADTQYF
TRBJ1-6,few,TRBD1,TRBV6-1,TGTGCCAGCAGTGGGACAGGGGGATTTAATTCACCCCTCCACTTT,CASSGTGGFNSPLHF
TRBJ1-2,.,.,TRBV4-1,TGCGCCAGCAGCCAGGCCAGGACATCATATGGCTACACCTTC,CASSQARTSYGYTF
TRBJ1-1,.,.,TRBV7-9,TGTGCCAGCAGCTTACGGGGGGGGGACACTGAAGCTTTCTTT,CASSLRGGDTEAFF
TRBJ1-3,.,.,TRBV20-1,TGCAGTGCTGCGAGGGGTTCGGGCTCTGGAAACACCATATATTTT,CSAARGSGSGNTIYF
TRBJ2-2,few,.,TRBV6-5,TGTGCCAGCAGTTACCCAGACAGAGACACTTACACCGGGGAGCTGTTTTTT,CASSYPDRDTYTGELFF
TRBJ2-2,.,TRBD2,TRBV7-8,TGTGCCAGCAGCTCGCGGACTAGCGGAAACACCGGGGAGCTGTTTTTT,CASSSRTSGNTGELFF
TRBJ1-6,.,.,TRBV30,TGTGCCTGGAACGCGCGGAGCTCTTCACCCCTCCACTTT,CAWNARSSSPLHF
TRBJ1-2,.,.,TRBV7-2,TGTGCCAGCAGCTTAGCAGGTGGGCTGTTCTATGGCTACACCTTC,CASSLAGGLFYGYTF
TRBJ2-7,.,.,TRBV19,TGTGCCAGTAGTCATACAGGGAGCTCCTACGAGCAGTACTTC,CASSHTGSSYEQYF
TRBJ2-2,few,.,TRBV5-1,TGCGCCAGCAGCTTGGACACGCTGAACACCGGGGAGCTGTTTTTT,CASSLDTLNTGELFF
TRBJ2-3,.,TRBD2,TRBV10-2,TGCGCCAGCAGTGAACTAGCGGGAGAGTATCATACGCAGTATTTT,CASSELAGEYHTQYF
TRBJ2-7,.,TRBD2,TRBV20-1,TGCAGTGCTCGCGGGGGGACCTACGAGCAGTACTTC,CSARGGTYEQYF
TRBJ1-1,.,.,TRBV28,TGTGCCAGCAGTTTATGGGCGACTGAAGCTTTCTTT,CASSLWATEAFF
TRBJ1-2,.,.,TRBV3-1,TGTGCCAGCAGCCAAGATACGCGGGGCTACACCTTC,CASSQDTRGYTF
TRBJ2-7,.,.,TRBV9,TGTGCCAGCAGCGTAGCTGGGCAGGGCCCCTACGAGCAGTACTTC,CASSVAGQGPYEQYF
TRBJ2-1,.,TRBD2,TRBV27,TGTGCCAGCAGTTTATTTGGCGGGGGGTTGAATGAGCAGTTCTTC,CASSLFGGGLNEQFF
TRBJ2-6,.,TRBD1,TRBV6-1,TGTGCCAGCAAGTCCGGTGACAGGGTTGGGGCCAACGTCCTGACTTTC,CASKSGDRVGANVLTF
TRBJ1-2,.,TRBD1,TRBV12-3/TRBV12-4,TGTGCCAGCAGTCCCAACTTTAACAGGGGCTATGGCTACACCTTC,CASSPNFNRGYGYTF
TRBJ1-6,few,.,TRBV7-9,TGTGCCAGCAGCCGACGGGAAAATTCACCCCTCCACTTT,CASSRRENSPLHF
TRBJ1-5,.,.,TRBV12-3/TRBV12-4,TGTGCCAGCAGTTTGTCACTCAATCAGCCCCAGCATTTT,CASSLSLNQPQHF
TRBJ1-4,.,.,TRBV7-9,TGTGCCAGCAGCTTAGGTTCCAGGGATGAAGAAAAACTGTTTTTT,CASSLGSRDEEKLFF
TRBJ1-2,.,.,TRBV5-8,TGTGCCAGCAGCTTGACAGAGTCTAACTATGGCTACACCTTC,CASSLTESNYGYTF
TRBJ2-3,once,TRBD1,TRBV29-1,TGCAGCGTCGACACCAAATTGGGGACAGCAACAGATACGCAGTATTTT,CSVDTKLGTATDTQYF
TRBJ2-1,.,.,TRBV20-1,TGCAGTGCTTTCGAACTACGAGGTGAGCAGTTCTTC,CSAFELRGEQFF
TRBJ1-1,.,TRBD1,TRBV29-1,TGCAGCTTCCAAGACAGGGGAACTGAAGCTTTCTTT,CSFQDRGTEAFF
TRBJ2-2,few,.,TRBV20-1,TGCAGTGCTAGAGATCATGTTGCCGGGGAGCTGTTTTTT,CSARDHVAGELFF
TRBJ2-5,few,.,TRBV29-1,TGCAGCGTTTACAGCATCCAAGAGACCCAGTACTTC,CSVYSIQETQYF
TRBJ2-7,.,TRBD2,TRBV30,TGTGCCTGGCAAAGCGGGGCACTACGGCAGCAGTACTTC,CAWQSGALRQQYF
TRBJ2-2,.,.,TRBV7-9,TGTGCCAGCAGCTTAGCGGTACCCACCGGGGAGCTGTTTTTT,CASSLAVPTGELFF
TRBJ2-7,few,.,TRBV15,TGTGCCACCAGCAGTAAAGGACTGGTGTACGAGCAGTACTTC,CATSSKGLVYEQYF
TRBJ2-5,few,TRBD2,TRBV7-2,TGTGCCAGCAGCTTAGGGGCGCTAGCGGGAGTTATAGGGCTCCAAGAGACCCAGTACTTC,CASSLGALAGVIGLQETQYF
TRBJ1-5,.,.,TRBV28,TGTGCCAGCAGGCCTAGTGGGGGGGTGACTCAGCCCCAGCATTTT,CASRPSGGVTQPQHF
TRBJ1-1,few,.,TRBV7-3,TGTGCCAGCAGCCTTATGGCGAAGAACACTGAAGCTTTCTTT,CASSLMAKNTEAFF
TRBJ1-6,few,TRBD1,TRBV19,TGTGCCAGTAGTATTGCAGGGGACAGTTCACCCCTCCACTTT,CASSIAGDSSPLHF
TRBJ1-6,few,.,TRBV6-1,TGTGCCAGCAGTGAACTAGTTGCTTGGGGTCCGTATAATTCACCCCTCCACTTT,CASSELVAWGPYNSPLHF